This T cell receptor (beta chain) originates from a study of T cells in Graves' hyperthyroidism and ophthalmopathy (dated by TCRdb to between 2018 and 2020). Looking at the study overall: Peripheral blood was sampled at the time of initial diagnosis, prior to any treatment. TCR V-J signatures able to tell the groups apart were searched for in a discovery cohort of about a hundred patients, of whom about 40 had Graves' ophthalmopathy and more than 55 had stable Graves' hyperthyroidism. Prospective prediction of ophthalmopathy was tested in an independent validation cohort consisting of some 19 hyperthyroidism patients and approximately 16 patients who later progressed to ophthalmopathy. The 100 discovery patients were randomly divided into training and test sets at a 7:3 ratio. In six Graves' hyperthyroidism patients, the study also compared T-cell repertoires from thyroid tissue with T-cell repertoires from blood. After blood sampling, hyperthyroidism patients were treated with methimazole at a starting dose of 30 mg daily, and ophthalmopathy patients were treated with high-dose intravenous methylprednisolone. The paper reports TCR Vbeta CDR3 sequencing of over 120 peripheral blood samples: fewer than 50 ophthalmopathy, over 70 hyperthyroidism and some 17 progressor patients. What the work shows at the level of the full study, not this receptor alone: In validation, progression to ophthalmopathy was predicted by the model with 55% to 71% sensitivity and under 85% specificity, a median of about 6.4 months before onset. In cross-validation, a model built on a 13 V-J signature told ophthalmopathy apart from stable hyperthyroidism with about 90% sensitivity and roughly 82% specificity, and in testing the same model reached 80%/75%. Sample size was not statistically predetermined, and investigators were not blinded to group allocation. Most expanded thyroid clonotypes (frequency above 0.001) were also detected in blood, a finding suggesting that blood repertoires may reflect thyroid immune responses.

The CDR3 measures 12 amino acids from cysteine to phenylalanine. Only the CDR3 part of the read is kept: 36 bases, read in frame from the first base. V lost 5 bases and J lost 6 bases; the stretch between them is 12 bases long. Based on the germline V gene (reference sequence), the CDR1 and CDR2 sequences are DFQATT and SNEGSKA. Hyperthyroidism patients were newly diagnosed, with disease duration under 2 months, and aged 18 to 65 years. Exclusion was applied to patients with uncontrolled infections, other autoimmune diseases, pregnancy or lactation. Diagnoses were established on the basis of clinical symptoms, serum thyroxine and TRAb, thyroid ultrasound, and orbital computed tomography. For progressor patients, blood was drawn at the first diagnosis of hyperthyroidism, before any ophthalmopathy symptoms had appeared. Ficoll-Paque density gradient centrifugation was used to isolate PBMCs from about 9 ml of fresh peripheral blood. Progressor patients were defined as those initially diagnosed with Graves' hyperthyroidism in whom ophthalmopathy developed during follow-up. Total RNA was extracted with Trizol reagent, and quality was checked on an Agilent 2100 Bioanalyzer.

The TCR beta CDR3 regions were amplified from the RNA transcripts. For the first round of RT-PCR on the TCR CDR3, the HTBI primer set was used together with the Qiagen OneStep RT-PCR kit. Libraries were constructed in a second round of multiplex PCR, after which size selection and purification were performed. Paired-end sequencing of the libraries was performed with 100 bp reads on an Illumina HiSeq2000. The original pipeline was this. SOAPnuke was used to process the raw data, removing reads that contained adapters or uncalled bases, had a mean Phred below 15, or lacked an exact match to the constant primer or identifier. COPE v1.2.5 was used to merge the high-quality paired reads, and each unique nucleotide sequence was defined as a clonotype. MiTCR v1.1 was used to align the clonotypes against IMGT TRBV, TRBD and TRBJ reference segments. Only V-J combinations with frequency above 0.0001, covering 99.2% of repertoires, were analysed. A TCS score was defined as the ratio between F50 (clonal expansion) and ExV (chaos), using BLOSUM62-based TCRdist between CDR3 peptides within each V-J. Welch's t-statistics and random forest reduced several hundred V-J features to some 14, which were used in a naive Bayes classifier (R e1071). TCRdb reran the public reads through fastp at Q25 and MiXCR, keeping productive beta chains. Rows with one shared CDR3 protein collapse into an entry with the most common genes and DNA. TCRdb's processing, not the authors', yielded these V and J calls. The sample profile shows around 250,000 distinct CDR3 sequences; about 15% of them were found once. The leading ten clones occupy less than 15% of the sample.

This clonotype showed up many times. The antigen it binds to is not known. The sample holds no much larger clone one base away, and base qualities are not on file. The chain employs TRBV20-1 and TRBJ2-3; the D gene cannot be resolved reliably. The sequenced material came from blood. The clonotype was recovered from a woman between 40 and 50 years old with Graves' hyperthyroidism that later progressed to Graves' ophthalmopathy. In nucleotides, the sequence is TGCAGTGCTCTGAGGAACGGGGATACGCAGTATTTT. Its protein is CSALRNGDTQYF.